This T cell receptor (beta chain) was sequenced during a study of beta chain features in type 1 diabetes. Study-level points and caveats: In all four CD4+ subsets, TCRB CDR3 length was significantly, moderately reduced in type 1 diabetes.

V lost 5 bases to trimming and J lost 7 bases, with 15 bases between them. The CDR3 is made up of 14 amino acids. The germline gives CDR1 SEHNR, CDR2 FQNEAQ (reference sequence). The entirety of the isolated RNA underwent reverse transcription, so expressed TCRB transcripts were sequenced. Some clones are missing from TCRdb's copy, which holds only in-frame ones; the method was immunoSEQ multiplex PCR. Found here are 200,000 to 250,000 clones, 9.6% of them singletons; the top ten hold 0.03% to 0.04%. This clone turned up a few times. Its antigen is currently unknown. Each of the CD4+ naive, central memory, regulatory and stem cell-like memory populations was sorted via CD45RO/CCR7/CD25/CD127/CD95/CD27.

The chain employs TRBV7-9 and TRBJ1-5, with unresolved D. Sequencing was done on a sample of naive CD4+ T cells from blood. The sequence was collected from a woman aged 18-29 years in good health. In nucleotides, the CDR3 is TGTGCCAGCAGCCCCGAGGGTGATTACCAGCCCCAGCATTTT. Protein product: CASSPEGDYQPQHF.